This T cell receptor beta chain was captured in a study of blood T cells in healthy people across ages. Study as a whole: For every two T cells, template switching captured about one barcoded beta molecule. Study outcomes and limitations: Samples with more naive T cells showed higher observed beta diversity. With donor CMV status unknown, expanded clonotype changes were possibly confounded.

Turning to this clonotype: As yet, its antigen is unknown. Mismatch with germline at one junction end may stem from a read error.

Primers used in a second PCR of roughly 7 to 11 cycles were a sample-barcoded 5' primer and a J-beta primer mix. Each single sample gave us at least 2.5 million CDR3-containing paired-end reads. Via MiXCR, TCRdb re-called the 5' RACE reads, giving one row per CDR3 protein. The data hold around 1,100,000 distinct CDR3 sequences, with around two fifths observed a single time. Per the germline V gene, CDR1 is SGHRS and CDR2 is YFSETQ. This CDR3 spans 15 amino acids. Specimen: blood. The rearrangement uses TRBV5-1 and TRBJ2-5, with D possibly matching TRBD1 (6 bases). This clonotype originated in a man younger than 35 in good health. The CDR3 reads CASSPNDRRQEAQYF. The CDR3 DNA sequence: TGCGCCAGCAGCCCTAATGACAGGAGACAAGAGGCCCAGTACTTC.